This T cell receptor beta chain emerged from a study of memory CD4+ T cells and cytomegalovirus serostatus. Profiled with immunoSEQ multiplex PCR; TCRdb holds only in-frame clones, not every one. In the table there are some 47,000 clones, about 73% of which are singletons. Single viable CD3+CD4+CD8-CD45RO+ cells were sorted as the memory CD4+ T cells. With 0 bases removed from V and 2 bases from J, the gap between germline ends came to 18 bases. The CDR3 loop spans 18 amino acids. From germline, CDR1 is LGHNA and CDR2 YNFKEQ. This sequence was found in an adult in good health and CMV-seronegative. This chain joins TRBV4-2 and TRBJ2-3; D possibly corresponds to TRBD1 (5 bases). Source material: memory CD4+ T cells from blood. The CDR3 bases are TGTGCCAGCAGCCAAGATAAGCGCAGGGAATCTAACACAGATACGCAGTATTTT. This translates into CASSQDKRRESNTDTQYF.